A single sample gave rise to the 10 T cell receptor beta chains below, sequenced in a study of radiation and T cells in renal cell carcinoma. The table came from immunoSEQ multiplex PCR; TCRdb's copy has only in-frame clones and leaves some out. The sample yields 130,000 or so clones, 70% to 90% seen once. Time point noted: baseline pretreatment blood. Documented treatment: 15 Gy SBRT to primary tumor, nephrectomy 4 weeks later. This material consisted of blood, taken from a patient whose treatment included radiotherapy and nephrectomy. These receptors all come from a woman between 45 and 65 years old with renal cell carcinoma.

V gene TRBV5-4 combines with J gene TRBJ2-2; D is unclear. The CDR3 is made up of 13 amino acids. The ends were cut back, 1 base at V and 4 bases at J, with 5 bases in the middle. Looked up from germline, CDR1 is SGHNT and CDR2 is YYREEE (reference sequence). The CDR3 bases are TGTGCCAGCAGCTTGCCAGGCACCGGGGAGCTGTTTTTT. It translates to CASSLPGTGELFF. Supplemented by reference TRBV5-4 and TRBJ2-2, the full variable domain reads ETGVTQSPTHLIKTRGQQVTLRCSSQSGHNTVSWYQQALGQGPQFIFQYYREEENGRGNFPPRFSGLQFPNYSSELNVNALELDDSALYLCASSLPGTGELFFGEGSRLTVL.

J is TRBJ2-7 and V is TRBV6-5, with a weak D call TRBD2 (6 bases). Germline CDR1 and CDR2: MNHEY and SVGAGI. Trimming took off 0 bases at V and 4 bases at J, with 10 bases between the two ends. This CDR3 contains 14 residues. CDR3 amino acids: CASSYSSGRYEQYF. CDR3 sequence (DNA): TGTGCCAGCAGTTACTCGAGTGGGAGGTACGAGCAGTACTTC.

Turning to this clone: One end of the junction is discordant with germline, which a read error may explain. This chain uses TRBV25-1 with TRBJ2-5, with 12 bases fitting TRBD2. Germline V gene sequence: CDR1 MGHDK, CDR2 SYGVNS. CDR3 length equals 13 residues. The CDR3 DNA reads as TGTGCCAGCAGTGAGGGACTAGCGGGTATTCCGGACTTC. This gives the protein CASSEGLAGIPDF.

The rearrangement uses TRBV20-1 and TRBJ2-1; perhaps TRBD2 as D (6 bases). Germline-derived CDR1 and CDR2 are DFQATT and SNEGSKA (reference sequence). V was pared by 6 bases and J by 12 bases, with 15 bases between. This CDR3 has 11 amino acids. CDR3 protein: CSAPFGRRQFF. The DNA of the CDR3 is TGCAGTGCCCCATTCGGGAGACGGCAGTTCTTC.

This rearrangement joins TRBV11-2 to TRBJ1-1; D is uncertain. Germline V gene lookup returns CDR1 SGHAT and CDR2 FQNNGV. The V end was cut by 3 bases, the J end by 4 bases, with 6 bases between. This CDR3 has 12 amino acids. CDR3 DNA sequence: TGTGCCAGCAGCTTCGGCCTCACTGAAGCTTTCTTT. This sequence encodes CASSFGLTEAFF.

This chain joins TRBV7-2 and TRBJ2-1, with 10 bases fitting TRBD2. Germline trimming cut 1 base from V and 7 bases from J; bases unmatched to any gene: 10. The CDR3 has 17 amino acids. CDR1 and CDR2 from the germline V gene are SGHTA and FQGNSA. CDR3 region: CASSLVGSLAGVNEQFF. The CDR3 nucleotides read TGTGCCAGCAGCTTAGTCGGATCTCTAGCGGGAGTGAATGAGCAGTTCTTC.

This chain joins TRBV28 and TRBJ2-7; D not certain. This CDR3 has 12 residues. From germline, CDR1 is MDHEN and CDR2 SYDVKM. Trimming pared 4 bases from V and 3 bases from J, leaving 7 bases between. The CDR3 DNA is TGTGCCAGCAGTTCGTCCCTCTACGAGCAGTACTTC. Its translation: CASSSSLYEQYF.

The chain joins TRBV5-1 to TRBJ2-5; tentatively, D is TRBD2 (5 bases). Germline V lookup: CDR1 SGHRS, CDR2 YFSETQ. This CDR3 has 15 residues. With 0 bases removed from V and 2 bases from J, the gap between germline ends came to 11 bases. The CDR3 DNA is TGCGCCAGCAGCTTGGAGGTCGGGGTACAAGAGACCCAGTACTTC. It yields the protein CASSLEVGVQETQYF.

The CDR3 region has the DNA TGTGCCAGTAGTGGACAGGGGGGATCGGGAGAGCAGTACTTC. This encodes CASSGQGGSGEQYF. The chain uses TRBV19 and TRBJ2-7; 10 nucleotides align to TRBD1. Trimming took 5 bases from V and 7 from J; bases not matched to a gene: 8. The CDR3 extends over 14 amino acids. Germline V CDR1 and CDR2: LNHDA, SQIVND (reference sequence).

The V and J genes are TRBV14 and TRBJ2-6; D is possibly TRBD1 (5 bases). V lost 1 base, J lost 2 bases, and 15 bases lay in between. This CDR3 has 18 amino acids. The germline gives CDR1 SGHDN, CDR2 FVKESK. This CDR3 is CASSQVVGRRAGANVLTF. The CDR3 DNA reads TGTGCCAGCAGCCAAGTAGTGGGGCGCAGGGCTGGGGCCAACGTCCTGACTTTC.